This TCR beta chain came from a study of post-analysis software for immune sequencing data. Study summary: Relapsing-remitting, secondary progressive and progressive-relapsing courses of multiple sclerosis were included.

Points from the study as a whole: People with multiple sclerosis had a significantly lower normalized Chao1 diversity than controls did. Several TRBV segments (TRBV5-6, TRBV5-1 and TRBV20-1 among them) occurred more frequently in patients than in controls. Pronounced co-clustering by F measure was evident among identically batched samples.

The CDR3 sequence is 12 residues long. V was pared by 1 base and J by 7 bases, with 5 bases between. In germline, CDR1 is LGHDT, CDR2 YNNKEL (reference sequence). The TCR beta cDNA libraries carried unique molecular identifiers. It was from roughly 1 to 10 million T cells that 530,000 or so cDNA molecules came. Using its own MiXCR run on the PCR reads, TCRdb lists one record per CDR3 protein. The data contain 700,000 to 900,000 distinct CDR3 sequences, more than 45% of them singletons. This clonotype was seen a few times. Its antigen is as yet unknown. The chain has TRBV3-1 and TRBJ2-1; D gene ambiguous. Specimen: blood. The TCR was taken from a girl under 18 with multiple sclerosis. The CDR3 is CASSQVGNEQFF. In nucleotides, the CDR3 is TGTGCCAGCAGCCAAGTCGGGAATGAGCAGTTCTTC.